This T cell receptor beta chain was observed in a study of T cell responses to AZD1222 COVID-19 vaccine (dated by TCRdb to the early 2020s). Notes on the research overall: Because spike-specific TCR depth and breadth did not differ between the two schedules, AZD1222 recipients who got a second dose at roughly 4 weeks were pooled with those who got a second dose at roughly 12 weeks. A total of just over 230 trial participants underwent TCR sequencing, of whom roughly 210 received two doses of AZD1222 and about 25 received two doses of the MenACWY control vaccine. Trial participants were enrolled by age into 18-55, 56-69 and 70-plus year subgroups, with about 150, 28 and 57 TCR-sequenced participants respectively.

The cysteine opens and the phenylalanine closes a CDR3 of 15 amino acids. Only the CDR3 DNA is retained, 45 bases long and in frame from the first base. CDR1 MNHEY and CDR2 SVGAGI were looked up in the germline V gene. V is pared back by 5 bases and J by 2 bases, with 15 bases lying between the germline termini. On this clone itself: What this receptor recognizes is not known. No quality values exist for individual bases; no much larger clone is one base distant.

Broader findings and caveats from the paper: After two AZD1222 doses, spike-specific TCR breadth and depth were significantly higher than at day 0 and than in MenACWY recipients. In the small 56-69-year group, the increase in depth fell short of significance, most likely because of low power. Conclusions about previously exposed vaccinees are limited because only five to seven AZD1222 recipients were SARS-CoV-2 seropositive at baseline. Reportedly, close to half of the unique spike-specific TCRs recognized epitopes lying outside the regions that are mutated in the B.1.351 and B.1.1.7 variants. Vaccine-associated CD4 TCRs spanned the whole spike protein, with dominant responses in regions 160-218 and 743-854. Participants were mostly white British, with more females than males. The authors suggested clonal diversity may have been underestimated. No day 14 peak-response samples were available, so repertoires were characterized only after the peak T cell response.

The CDR3 regions of human TCRbeta chains were analyzed by immunosequencing. In the original analysis: TCRs in the repertoires were matched against a reference library of SARS-CoV-2-specific TCRs that had been generated with the MIRA antigen-specificity platform. Breadth meant the fraction of unique TCRs that were SARS-CoV-2-associated, whereas depth meant the fraction of total T cells that were SARS-CoV-2-associated. Using the MIRA data, each spike-specific TCR was mapped to the spike region that the TCR reacts to and placed in a CD4 or CD8 class. Log10-transformed breadth and depth values were compared by one-way ANOVA with Sidak's multiple comparisons tests. Not all clones reach the TCRdb copy of this immuneACCESS table, which keeps in-frame sequences only. Checked studies attribute under half of the gap to unresolved V genes and leave the rest unexplained. D and trimming were read from the DNA, whereas the V and J calls and clone size are those reported in that table. The sample profile shows approximately 110,000 clones; 80% to 90% of them were found once. The ten largest clones capture approximately 4.2% of the sample.

The sample's time point label, decoded: baseline before first vaccination. Vaccinee samples came from UK trials COV001 and COV002, including a single-blind randomized controlled phase 2/3 trial of AZD1222 (ChAdOx1 nCoV-19) in healthy adults. For TCRbeta chain sequencing, PBMC samples were collected from trial participants at day 0 and at day 28 after the second dose. This clonotype originated in an adult in good health. Sequencing used peripheral blood, obtained on day 0 of AZD1222 vaccination. The rearranged segments are TRBV6-5 and TRBJ2-5; the D call could be TRBD1 or TRBD2, with each sharing 7 bases. CDR3 sequence: CASSRGQGGQETQYF. The nucleotide sequence reads as follows: TGTGCCAGCAGTCGCGGCCAGGGGGGGCAAGAGACCCAGTACTTC.